The TCR beta chain under discussion was sequenced for a study of shared clonotypes between healthy human individuals. The CDR3 is made up of 12 amino acids. Between the trimmed V and J ends, which lost 4 bases and 7 bases, there was a span of 7 bases. Germline V CDR1 and CDR2: MNHNS, SASEGT. Repertoires were generated with immunoSEQ multiplex PCR, while TCRdb's copy carries only in-frame clones and drops some. The table has 2 million to 2.5 million clones, about 93% seen once. Naive CD8 isolation took CD45RO-negative cells positively selected for CCR7 and excluded terminally differentiated effector memory CD45RA+ cells.

This receptor was identified in a man younger than 35 in good health. Some clones in this sample may be carry-over from other donors' samples. The chain recombines TRBV6-1 with TRBJ2-2; D uncertain. Sequencing was carried out using naive CD8+ T cells from PBMCs. Here the CDR3 reads CASSVRYGELFF. In nucleotides, the CDR3 is TGTGCCAGCAGTGTACGTTACGGGGAGCTGTTTTTT.